This TCR beta chain was observed in a study of cytomegalovirus exposure and HLA in healthy donors (dated by TCRdb to about 2017). About the full investigation: In an earlier analysis of about 560 of the donors, approximately 300 Gb of sequence data and 90 million to 130 million unique TCR beta sequences from 150 million to 200 million T cells were reported. Roughly 300 gigabases of sequencing data and tens of millions of unique TCR sequences were included in an early release covering around 650 HLA-typed donors. Among the 398 genotyped donors, around 79% belonged to the genetic ancestry cluster associated with self-reported Caucasian donors. The aim of the study was to test whether cataloging public T cell receptors could identify signatures of past pathogen exposure. The T cell repertoires of some 670 subjects were profiled by immunosequencing and related to cytomegalovirus serostatus. A separate validation cohort of approximately 130 different subjects was used in addition to the 666-subject first cohort. To predict cytomegalovirus infection status, the study brought together high-throughput TCR immunosequencing, statistical association of individual TCRs with disease status, and machine learning. A later analysis re-analyzed previously published TCR beta repertoires from approximately 700 donors and added high-resolution HLA genotyping to study TCR occurrence patterns. In the later analysis, no new phenotypic data were used to find candidate immune exposures; instead, reliance was placed on TCR beta sequences and their occurrence across donors. To decide whether each TCR beta V gene segment behaved as functional or pseudogenic, an earlier analysis of some 600 of the donors relied on high-throughput TCR beta sequencing. Alongside the repertoire data, information on donor age, sex, ethnicity and CMV serostatus was compiled. Genome-wide SNP genotypes for about three fifths of the roughly 700 donors were used in a later genetic analysis, which treated that subset as a discovery cohort. All discovery cohort repertoires had been generated using a single sequencing platform. Both class I and class II loci were covered by HLA typing, at four-digit resolution. Typing coverage differed by locus: A, B, C, DRB1 and DQB1 were typed in roughly 620-630 donors, DQA1 in 500 to 550, DPA1 in 606, and DPB1 in just under 480. Several DR-DQ haplotypes were treated as single units for association and clustering because of strong linkage in the cohort. Among 350 to 400 genotyped donors of the cohort, an average of about 240,000 unique TCR beta nucleotide sequences were sequenced per donor, around 18% of them non-productive.

Receptor amplification or capture employed the immunoSEQ multiplex PCR assay. A mixture of 60 forward primers for TCR Vbeta segments and 13 reverse primers for TCR Jbeta segments was used in the multiplex PCR. Amplification of the CDR3 region of rearranged TCR beta genes was performed with a multiplex PCR assay on genomic DNA. The amplified TCR beta libraries were sequenced on the Illumina HiSeq System as 87-base-pair reads. The paper's processing steps were these. Across the 670 or so repertoires, a later analysis counted 78 million or so unique TCR beta chains, 9 million to 14 million of which were shared by at least two donors. A nearest-neighbor algorithm error-corrected the raw reads and collapsed the reads into unique sequences, merging closely related sequences to remove PCR and sequencing errors. To assign V, D and J gene segments, CDR3 sequences were aligned to IMGT reference sequences. For a sequence to be retained, at least a six-nucleotide match to both a V gene segment and a J gene segment was required. Rearrangements were classified as productive when the CDR3 lacked stop codons and remained in frame with V and J, and all other rearrangements were classified as non-productive. Following IMGT convention, CDR3 was defined as the stretch from the second conserved V-encoded cysteine to the conserved J-encoded phenylalanine. In an earlier analysis of around 540 of the donors, sequences lacking an unambiguous match to a single V gene segment were excluded. In an earlier analysis of approximately 560 of the donors, a V segment was called functional when productive rearrangements were above 56.7%, and segregating when the standard deviation between donors exceeded 5%. A statistical classification framework was built to diagnose cytomegalovirus status from the catalog of TCR beta chain sequences. V and J gene assignment, in a later analysis, came from comparing TCR nucleotide sequences with IMGT/GENE-DB human TR gene sequences. The TCRdist pipeline was used in a later analysis to assign CDR3 sequences and most-parsimonious VDJ recombination scenarios. In a later analysis, each TCR beta chain was defined by its CDR3 amino acid sequence together with its V-gene family, and reads lacking a unique V-gene family were excluded. As a way to deal with suspected cross-contamination and a sequencing artifact, a later analysis dropped nearly 600 nucleotide sequences that were highly shared and had low generation probability. In a later analysis, a clonal expansion index was calculated for each public chain from normalized within-repertoire ranks of inferred template counts. Generation probabilities in a later analysis came from a VDJ recombination model fitted to out-of-frame rearrangements, and those results were checked against IGoR. Hypergeometric tests were used in a later analysis to score TCR-TCR, TCR-HLA and TCR-CMV co-occurrence, with a repertoire-size bias correction applied to the TCR pairs. A later analysis estimated false discovery rates by permuting HLA or CMV assignments 20 times. In a later analysis, co-occurring TCRs were grouped with DBSCAN, and TCRdist sequence similarity was added when clustering was performed within HLA-allele-positive subsets. For co-occurrence clustering, repertoires with fewer than 30,000 or more than 120,000 public chains were excluded, along with roughly five repertoires with anomalous nucleotide sharing. The immuneACCESS repertoire file appears here via TCRdb, limited to in-frame rearrangements. These files lack a portion of the clones; in checked studies, under half of the deficit traces to unresolved V genes, and the cause of the others is not known. That table is the source of V, J and clone size, and D and trimming were worked out from the DNA. Here the sample has about 98,000 clones; roughly three quarters occur a single time. The biggest ten clones account for less than 1.5% of the sample.

Concerning this clone: No cognate antigen has been identified for it. Within one base of it there is no much larger clone, and no base qualities were kept.

In total, roughly 670 healthy bone marrow donors made up the cohort. At the time of sampling, every cohort member was nominally healthy, though immune exposures that went unrecorded were likely present. The donor tested CMV seronegative, placing the donor among the approximately 360 seronegative members of the cohort. A peripheral blood sample was collected from each donor, and TCR beta sequencing was performed on peripheral blood mononuclear cells. The Qiagen DNeasy Blood Extraction Kit was used to extract genomic DNA from the blood cell samples. Study-wide conclusions, independent of this receptor: The sequencing pipeline was judged likely to have produced a cluster of highly shared sequence variants as a technical artifact. Because HLA typing was missing for some donors at each locus, association tests included only the typed subset. Cytomegalovirus status was reported to be diagnosed by the classifier with high specificity and sensitivity in both the original and validation cohorts. Several of the top co-occurrence clusters appeared to be linked to parvovirus B19, influenza, CMV and Epstein-Barr virus, according to a later analysis. A later genetic analysis associated a missense DCLRE1C variant with V-gene and J-gene trimming of TCR beta chains, and an independent cohort replicated the association. Sequencing depth was assumed to be roughly uniform across donors in the presence/absence analyses, though that assumption may not hold. Only TCR beta chains were sequenced in this cohort, and the absence of alpha or paired-chain data limited detectable features. CMV serostatus was the only immune exposure information available for the cohort. Because counts were too low, under 20 rarely observed V segments, including chromosome 9 orphons, were left out of the earlier analysis of some 640 of the donors. Three of the identified cytomegalovirus-associated TCR beta chains were confirmed in vitro to be specific for cytomegalovirus antigens. A further reported finding was that TCR beta sequences accurately predicted the HLA-A and HLA-B alleles for most subjects in the first cohort. The study gave a list of about 150 TCR beta chains associated with cytomegalovirus. Linkage disequilibrium might explain the correlated functional status among segregating V segments, but an unknown experimental factor could not be ruled out. When HLA alleles, especially DR and DQ, strongly co-occurred, attributing TCR associations to individual alleles was difficult. In a later analysis, TCR association rates were found to vary across HLA loci, with the most associated TCRs seen for DRB1 alleles and the fewest for HLA-C alleles. According to a later analysis, most CMV-associated TCR beta chains appeared to be HLA-restricted, and the HLA associations seemed to be driven largely by CMV exposure. In a later analysis, HLA-associated TCR beta chains were found to be more clonally expanded and to have lower generation probabilities than equally common non-associated chains. In a later analysis, 16,951 TCR beta sequences were associated with specific HLA alleles at a false discovery rate of 0.05. Some IMGT-functional V segments, including TRBV6-2 and TRBV6-3, could not be distinguished by the 87-base-pair reads and were therefore excluded. The authors suggested that the approach could potentially be generalized to other disease states and immunological phenotypes. Across donors, most TCR sequences were observed very rarely, whereas some public TCRs were present in many individuals. In an earlier analysis of fewer than 700 of the donors, most TCR beta V segments appeared in productive rearrangements about 87% or about 30% of the time, broadly matching IMGT annotations. A later genetic analysis reported fewer N-insertions in productive TCRs among donors in an Asian-associated ancestry cluster than the approximately 700-donor mean.

For CDR1 and CDR2, the germline V gene lists SGHRS and YFSETQ. The CDR3 holds 15 amino acids from the cysteine to the phenylalanine. CDR3 DNA only is kept here, 45 bases in frame from base 1. V and J are trimmed by 2 bases and 0 bases, and the gene matches miss 4 bases of the junction. The sequence joins TRBV5-1 to TRBJ2-7, and 8 bases in between align with TRBD1. What was sequenced was PBMCs. The receptor was derived from a middle-aged man in good health and CMV-seronegative. Read as DNA, the sequence is TGCGCCAGCAGCTTTGGTACAGGGGGCTCCTACGAGCAGTACTTC. It specifies CASSFGTGGSYEQYF.